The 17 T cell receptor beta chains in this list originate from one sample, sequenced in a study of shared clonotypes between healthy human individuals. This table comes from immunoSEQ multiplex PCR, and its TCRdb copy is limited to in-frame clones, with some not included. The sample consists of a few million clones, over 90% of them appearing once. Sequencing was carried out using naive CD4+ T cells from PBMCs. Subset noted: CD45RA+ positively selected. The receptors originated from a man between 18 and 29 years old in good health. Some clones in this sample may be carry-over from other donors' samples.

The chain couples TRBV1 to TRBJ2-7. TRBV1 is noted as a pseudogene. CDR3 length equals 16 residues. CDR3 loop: CTSSPWTDGSSYEQYF. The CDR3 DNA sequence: TGCACCAGCAGCCCCTGGACAGACGGGAGCTCCTACGAGCAGTACTTC.

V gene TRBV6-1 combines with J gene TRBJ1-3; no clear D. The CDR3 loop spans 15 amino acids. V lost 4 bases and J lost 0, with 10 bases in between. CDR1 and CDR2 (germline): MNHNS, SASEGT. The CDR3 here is CASSVEGSSGNTIYF. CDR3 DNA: TGTGCCAGCAGTGTGGAGGGAAGCTCTGGAAACACCATATATTTT.

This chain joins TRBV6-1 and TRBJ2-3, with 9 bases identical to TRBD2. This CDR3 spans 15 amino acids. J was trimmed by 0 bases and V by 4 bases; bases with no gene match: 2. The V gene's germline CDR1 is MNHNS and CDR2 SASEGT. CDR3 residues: CASSVAGASTDTQYF. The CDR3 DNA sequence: TGTGCCAGCAGTGTAGCGGGAGCAAGCACAGATACGCAGTATTTT.

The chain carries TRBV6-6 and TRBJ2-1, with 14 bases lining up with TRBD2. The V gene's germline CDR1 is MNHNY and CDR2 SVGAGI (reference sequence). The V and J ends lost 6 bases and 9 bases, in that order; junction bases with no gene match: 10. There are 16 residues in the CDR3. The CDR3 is CASRTEGTSGSGEQFF. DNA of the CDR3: TGTGCCAGCAGGACAGAGGGGACTAGCGGGAGTGGTGAGCAGTTCTTC.

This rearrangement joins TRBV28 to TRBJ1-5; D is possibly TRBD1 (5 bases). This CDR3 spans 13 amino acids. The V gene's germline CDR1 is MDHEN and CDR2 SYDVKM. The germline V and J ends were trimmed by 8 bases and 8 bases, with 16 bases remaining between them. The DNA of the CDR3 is TGTGCCAGCCCGGGGCGCAGCGGAGAGCCCCAGCATTTT. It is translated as CASPGRSGEPQHF.

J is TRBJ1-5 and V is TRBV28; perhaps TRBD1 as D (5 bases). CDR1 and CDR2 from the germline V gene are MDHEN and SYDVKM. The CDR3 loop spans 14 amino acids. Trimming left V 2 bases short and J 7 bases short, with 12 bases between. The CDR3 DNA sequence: TGTGCCAGCAGTTTAGCCAGGGCCGGCCAGCCCCAGCATTTT. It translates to CASSLARAGQPQHF.

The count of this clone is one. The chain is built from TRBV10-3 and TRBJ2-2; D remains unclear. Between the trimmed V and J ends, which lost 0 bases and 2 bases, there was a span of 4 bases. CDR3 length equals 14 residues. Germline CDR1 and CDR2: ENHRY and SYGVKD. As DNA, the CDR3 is TGTGCCATCAGTGAGTCGAGTAACACCGGGGAGCTGTTTTTT. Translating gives CAISESSNTGELFF.

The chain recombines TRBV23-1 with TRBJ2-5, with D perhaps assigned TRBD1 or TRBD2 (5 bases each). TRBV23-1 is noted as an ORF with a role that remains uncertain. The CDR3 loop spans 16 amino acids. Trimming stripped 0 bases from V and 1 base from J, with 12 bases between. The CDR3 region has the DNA TGCGCCAGCAGTCAATCGAGGGCGACAGTCCAAGAGACCCAGTACTTC. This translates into CASSQSRATVQETQYF.

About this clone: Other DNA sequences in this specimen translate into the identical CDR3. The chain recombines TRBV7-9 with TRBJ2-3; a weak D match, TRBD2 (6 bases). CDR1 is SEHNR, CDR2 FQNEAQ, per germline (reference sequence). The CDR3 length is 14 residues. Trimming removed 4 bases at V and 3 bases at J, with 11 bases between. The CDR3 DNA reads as TGTGCCAGCAGCTCCGATCGGGAGACAGATACGCAGTATTTT. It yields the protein CASSSDRETDTQYF.

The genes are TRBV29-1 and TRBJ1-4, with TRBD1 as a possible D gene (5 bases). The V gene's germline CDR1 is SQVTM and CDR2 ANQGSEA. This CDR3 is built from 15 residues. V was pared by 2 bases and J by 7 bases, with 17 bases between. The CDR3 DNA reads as TGCAGCGTTGAACTCGAGTCAGGGCAGGCTGAAAAACTGTTTTTT. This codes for CSVELESGQAEKLFF.

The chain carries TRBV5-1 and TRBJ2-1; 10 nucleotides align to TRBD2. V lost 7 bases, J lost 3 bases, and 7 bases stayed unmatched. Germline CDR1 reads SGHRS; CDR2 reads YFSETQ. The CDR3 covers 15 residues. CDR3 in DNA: TGCGCCAGCGGGCAAGGACTAGCGGACTACAATGAGCAGTTCTTC. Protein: CASGQGLADYNEQFF.

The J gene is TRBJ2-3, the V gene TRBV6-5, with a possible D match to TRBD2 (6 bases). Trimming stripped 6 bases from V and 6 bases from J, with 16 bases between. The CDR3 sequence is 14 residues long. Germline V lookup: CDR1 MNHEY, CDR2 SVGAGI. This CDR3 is CASSLWQRADTQYF. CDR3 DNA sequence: TGTGCCAGCAGCCTCTGGCAGCGGGCGGATACGCAGTATTTT.

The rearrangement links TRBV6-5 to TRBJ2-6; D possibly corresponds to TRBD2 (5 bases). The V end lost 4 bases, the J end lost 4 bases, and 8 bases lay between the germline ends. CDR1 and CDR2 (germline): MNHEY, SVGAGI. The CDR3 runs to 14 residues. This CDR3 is CASSSSGGANVLTF. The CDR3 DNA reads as TGTGCCAGCAGTTCGTCGGGAGGGGCCAACGTCCTGACTTTC.

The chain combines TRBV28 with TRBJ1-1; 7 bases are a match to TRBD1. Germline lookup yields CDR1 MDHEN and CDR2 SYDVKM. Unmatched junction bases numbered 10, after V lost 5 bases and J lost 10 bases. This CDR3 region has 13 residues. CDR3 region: CASSRQGISGAFF. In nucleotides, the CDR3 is TGTGCCAGCAGTCGACAGGGAATTAGTGGAGCTTTCTTT.

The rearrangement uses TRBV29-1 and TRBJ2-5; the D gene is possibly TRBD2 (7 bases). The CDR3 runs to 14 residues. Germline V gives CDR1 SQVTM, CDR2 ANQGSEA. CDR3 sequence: CTCDAGAGAETQYF. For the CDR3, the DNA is TGCACCTGCGACGCGGGGGCGGGAGCCGAGACCCAGTACTTC.

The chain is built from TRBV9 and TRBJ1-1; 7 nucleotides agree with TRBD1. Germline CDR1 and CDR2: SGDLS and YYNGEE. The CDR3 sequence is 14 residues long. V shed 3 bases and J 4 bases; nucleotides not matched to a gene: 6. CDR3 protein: CASSADPGGTEAFF. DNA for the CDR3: TGTGCCAGCAGCGCCGATCCAGGGGGCACTGAAGCTTTCTTT.

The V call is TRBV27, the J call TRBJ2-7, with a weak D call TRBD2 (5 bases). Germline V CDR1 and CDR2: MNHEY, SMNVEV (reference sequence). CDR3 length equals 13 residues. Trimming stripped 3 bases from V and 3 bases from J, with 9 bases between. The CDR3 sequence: CASSLRRDYEQYF. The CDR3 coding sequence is TGTGCCAGCAGTTTGCGACGGGACTACGAGCAGTACTTC.